This TCR beta chain emerged from a study of CD8 T cells in ankylosing spondylitis. Preparation of TCR beta libraries was done by quantitative 5'-RACE with molecular barcodes. MiXCR was run by TCRdb on the 5' RACE reads, yielding one entry per CDR3 protein. The sample holds some 120,000 distinct CDR3 sequences, about an eighth seen once. Broader study findings: The study looked at matched synovial fluid samples from ankylosing spondylitis patients. Disease-linked clones were reported to be significantly enriched there. Disease-linked clones proved CD8+ and comparatively uncommon in peripheral blood. A TCR beta motif of fewer than ten highly homologous variants seemed to mark ankylosing spondylitis blood.

A note on this clonotype: Antigen specificity is unknown. A much larger clone is a single base away; this may be a read error.

The germline V gene has CDR1 LNHNV and CDR2 YYDKDF (reference sequence). This CDR3 spans 14 amino acids. Trimming removed 1 base from V and 11 bases from J, with 15 bases in between. The receptor was isolated from a female donor with ankylosing spondylitis or in good health (not recorded which). This sequence joins TRBV15 and TRBJ1-5; D remains ambiguous. The sequencing input was blood, either unsorted or a sorted T cell fraction (not recorded which). CDR3 region: CATSRGVDLSAQHF. CDR3 coding DNA: TGTGCCACCAGCAGAGGGGTAGACCTTTCGGCCCAGCATTTT.